These 13 T cell receptor beta chains originate from one sample sequenced in a study of T cell responses to AZD1222 COVID-19 vaccine. Generated by immunoSEQ multiplex PCR, the TCRdb table keeps only in-frame clones and is missing some. Of over 150,000 clones listed, approximately 87% are singletons. The sequencing used peripheral blood, collected on day 0 of MenACWY control vaccination. Receptor source: an adult in good health.

J is TRBJ1-2 and V is TRBV6-6; tentative D call: TRBD1 (5 bases). This CDR3 contains 12 residues. V was shortened by 8 bases and J by 3 bases, with 10 bases between the two germline ends. Germline CDR1 MNHNY, CDR2 SVGAGI (reference sequence). The CDR3 sequence is CASSGLDYGYTF. Written as DNA, the CDR3 is TGTGCCAGCTCGGGGCTCGACTATGGCTACACCTTC.

This chain links TRBV5-1 with TRBJ1-1; D is perhaps TRBD1 (6 bases). Trimming pared 4 bases from V and 2 bases from J, leaving 15 bases between. The CDR3 totals 15 residues. Germline CDR1 reads SGHRS; CDR2 reads YFSETQ. The CDR3 coding sequence is TGCGCCAGCAGCGCCTCTCAGGGGTTAAACACTGAAGCTTTCTTT. This codes for CASSASQGLNTEAFF.

The chain couples TRBV4-2 to TRBJ1-4; perhaps TRBD1 as D (6 bases). CDR1 and CDR2 from the germline V gene are LGHNA and YNFKEQ. The CDR3 consists of 15 residues. Trimming shortened V by 1 base and J by 6 bases, and 12 bases separated the two germline ends. The CDR3 is CASSQGGGRDEKLFF. CDR3 coding DNA: TGTGCCAGCAGCCAAGGAGGGGGTCGCGATGAAAAACTGTTTTTT.

This clone is deemed medium-sized. The gene calls are TRBV24-1 and TRBJ2-1, with 7 bases that match TRBD2. Trimming removed 3 bases from V and 14 bases from J; junction bases left unmatched: 6. The germline gives CDR1 KGHDR, CDR2 SFDVKD. The CDR3 extends over 12 amino acids. In DNA, the CDR3 is TGTGCCACCAGTGATAAAGCGGGATCGGAGTTCTTC. Translation gives CATSDKAGSEFF.

The rearrangement uses TRBV28 and TRBJ2-3; 7 bases agree with TRBD2. The germline CDR1 and CDR2 sequences are MDHEN and SYDVKM. The V gene end was trimmed by 5 bases and the J gene end by 3 bases; junction bases not matched to a gene: 20. The CDR3 has 19 amino acids. CDR3 DNA sequence: TGTGCCAGCAGTGTTATCTGGGGTTTCGGGGGGTCGTCAACAGATACGCAGTATTTT. It translates to CASSVIWGFGGSSTDTQYF. Full variable domain (outside the CDR3, taken from reference TRBV28 and TRBJ2-3): DVKVTQSSRYLVKRTGEKVFLECVQDMDHENMFWYRQDPGLGLRLIYFSYDVKMKEKGDIPEGYSVSREKKERFSLILESASTNQTSMYLCASSVIWGFGGSSTDTQYFGPGTRLTVL.

J is TRBJ1-1 and V is TRBV2; 8 bases fit TRBD1. J was trimmed by 11 bases and V by 9 bases; bases with no gene match: 11. The CDR3 is made up of 12 amino acids. CDR1 is SNHLY and CDR2 is FYNNEI in the germline V gene. Written as DNA, the CDR3 is TGTGCCAGAGTGACAGGGGAAGGTAGTGCTTTCTTT. Amino acids: CARVTGEGSAFF.

V is TRBV18 and J is TRBJ1-2, with a possible D match to TRBD1 (5 bases). The CDR3 runs to 13 residues. Germline V gene lookup returns CDR1 KGHSH and CDR2 LQKENI. Trimming removed 6 bases at V and 4 bases at J, with 12 bases between. The CDR3 spells CASSQTDLYGYTF. The CDR3 DNA reads TGTGCCAGCTCTCAGACAGACCTCTATGGCTACACCTTC.

This clone appeared a few times. This rearrangement joins TRBV19 to TRBJ1-5; D possibly corresponds to TRBD1 (5 bases). V was cut by 5 bases and J by 1 base, with 9 bases left in between. This CDR3 is built from 14 residues. CDR1 is LNHDA and CDR2 is SQIVND in the germline V gene (reference sequence). The DNA of the CDR3 is TGTGCCAGTAGTTTCCGGGACAGCAATCAGCCCCAGCATTTT. Protein sequence: CASSFRDSNQPQHF.

This rearrangement joins TRBV11-2 to TRBJ2-7; tentative D call: TRBD1 (6 bases). With 0 bases removed from V and 4 bases from J, the gap between germline ends came to 13 bases. This CDR3 spans 15 amino acids. The germline CDR1 and CDR2 sequences are SGHAT and FQNNGV. For the CDR3, the DNA is TGTGCCAGCAGCTTAGATCCGGGACACCTTTACGAGCAGTACGTC. Amino acid sequence: CASSLDPGHLYEQYV.

The chain carries TRBV19 and TRBJ1-1; D unresolved. V was trimmed by 6 bases and J by 6 bases, leaving 14 bases between them. This CDR3 is built from 13 residues. CDR1 is LNHDA, CDR2 SQIVND, per germline (reference sequence). CDR3 sequence: CASSPRREAEAFF. The CDR3 DNA reads TGTGCCAGTAGCCCCCGTCGGGAGGCTGAAGCTTTCTTT. Full variable domain (outside the CDR3, taken from reference TRBV19 and TRBJ1-1): DGGITQSPKYLFRKEGQNVTLSCEQNLNHDAMYWYRQDPGQGLRLIYYSQIVNDFQKGDIAEGYSVSREKKESFPLTVTSAQKNPTAFYLCASSPRREAEAFFGQGTRLTVV.

The chain is built from TRBV4-2 and TRBJ2-3, with D maybe TRBD2 (7 bases). The CDR3 loop spans 17 amino acids. The V end lost 0 bases, the J end lost 2 bases, and 15 bases lay between the germline ends. The germline V gene encodes CDR1 LGHNA and CDR2 YNFKEQ. CDR3: CASSQEKTGGNTDTQYF. In DNA, the CDR3 is TGTGCCAGCAGCCAAGAAAAGACGGGGGGCAACACAGATACGCAGTATTTT.

CDR3 sequence reads: CATSARTGFYGYTF. DNA for the CDR3: TGTGCCACCAGCGCACGGACAGGGTTTTATGGCTACACCTTC. The chain is built from TRBV15 and TRBJ1-2, with TRBD1 matching 8 bases. Per germline, CDR1 LNHNV and CDR2 YYDKDF (reference sequence). With 5 bases clipped from V and 5 bases from J, the junction kept 7 bases outside the gene matches. The CDR3 totals 14 residues. Variable domain in full (rest from reference TRBV15 and TRBJ1-2): DAMVIQNPRYQVTQFGKPVTLSCSQTLNHNVMYWYQQKSSQAPKLLFHYYDKDFNNEADTPDNFQSRRPNTSFCFLDIRSPGLGDTAMYLCATSARTGFYGYTFGSGTRLTVV.

This chain joins TRBV10-3 and TRBJ2-7; D gene unclear. This CDR3 is built from 9 residues. The germline CDR1 and CDR2 sequences are ENHRY and SYGVKD. The germline V and J ends were trimmed by 8 bases and 8 bases, with 7 bases remaining between them. CDR3 sequence reads: CAIGLQQYF. CDR3 nucleotides: TGTGCCATCGGCTTGCAGCAGTACTTC.